Detailed here is one TCR beta chain. The antigen is undetermined. This sample was included in a study of neurological immune-mediated disorders. The time point denotes: longitudinal time-point 2. Unsorted libraries were prepared from 2 million PBMCs held at -80 C. The cDNA was produced through 5'RACE with 10-nucleotide random UMIs. TCRdb re-called the 5' RACE reads through MiXCR, storing one row per CDR3 protein. Among fewer than 60,000 distinct CDR3 sequences listed, over 10% were seen once. Between the trimmed V and J ends, which lost 1 base and 7 bases, there was a span of 7 bases. The CDR3 spans 13 residues. Germline CDR1 and CDR2: SEHNR and FQNEAQ (reference sequence). Study-level points and caveats: Patients with HTLV-1-associated myelopathy showed the most TCR clonal expansion. Those with multiple sclerosis showed the least, falling below healthy controls.

This TCR was sampled from a male donor with HTLV-1-associated myelopathy (HAM/TSP). The chain links TRBV7-9 to TRBJ2-2; D remains ambiguous. The sequenced sample consisted of PBMCs. This CDR3 reads CASSLDRHGELFF. The CDR3 nucleotides are TGTGCCAGCAGCTTAGACCGTCACGGGGAGCTGTTTTTT.